These 4 T cell receptor beta chains came from one sample sequenced in a study of low-dose radiotherapy and immunotherapy resistance in tumors. First-strand cDNA used TRAV- and TRBV-specific primers, covering alpha and beta chains. Using a constant-region primer together with a V-primer adapter, TCRs were subjected to roughly 18 PCR cycles of amplification. A single record per CDR3 protein comes from TCRdb applying MiXCR to the reads. The table includes around 10,000 distinct CDR3 sequences, around 63% detected once. The receptor source for this set is a human donor with advanced metastatic prostate, ovarian, gallbladder or colorectal cancer (not recorded which). This table probably holds off-target reads from a library built for another chain.

The gene calls are TRBV7-8 and TRBJ2-1, with D tentatively TRBD1 (5 bases). The CDR3 is 15 residues long. In germline, CDR1 is SGHVS, CDR2 FQNEAQ. The CDR3 bases are TGTGAATCCGCGGACACCACATTCCCCTACAATGAGCAGTTCTTC. Protein sequence: CESADTTFPYNEQFF.

The chain employs TRBV10-2 and TRBJ2-1; 10 bases fit TRBD2. Germline V gene lookup returns CDR1 WSHSY and CDR2 SAAADI. The CDR3 has 14 amino acids. V shed 6 bases and J 5 bases; nucleotides not matched to a gene: 4. CDR3 sequence: CASSASGRDNEQFF. DNA of the CDR3: TGCGCCAGCAGCGCTAGCGGGAGAGACAATGAGCAGTTCTTC.

The V and J genes are TRBV2 and TRBJ1-5, with 8 bases fitting TRBD1. The CDR3 has 17 amino acids. Germline-derived CDR1 and CDR2 are SNHLY and FYNNEI. V gave up 8 bases and J gave up 3 bases; unmatched junction bases: 15. The DNA for the CDR3 is TGTGCCAGCGGTAAGACACCCGGGACAGGATTCAATCAGCCCCAGCATTTT. It translates to CASGKTPGTGFNQPQHF. Full variable domain (missing parts from reference TRBV2 and TRBJ1-5): EPEVTQTPSHQVTQMGQEVILRCVPISNHLYFYWYRQILGQKVEFLVSFYNNEISEKSEIFDDQFSVERPDGSNFTLKIRSTKLEDSAMYFCASGKTPGTGFNQPQHFGDGTRLSIL.

V gene TRBV5-1 combines with J gene TRBJ2-3, with 12 bases fitting TRBD2. CDR1 and CDR2 from the germline V gene are SGHRS and YFSETQ. With 3 bases clipped from V and 4 bases from J, the junction kept 6 bases outside the gene matches. The CDR3 length is 16 residues. CDR3 in DNA: TGCGCCAGCAGCTCTAGCGGGGGGGCCGCGGCAGATACGCAGTATTTT. Its protein product is CASSSSGGAAADTQYF. Full variable domain (missing parts from reference TRBV5-1 and TRBJ2-3): KAGVTQTPRYLIKTRGQQVTLSCSPISGHRSVSWYQQTPGQGLQFLFEYFSETQRNKGNFPGRFSGRQFSNSRSEMNVSTLELGDSALYLCASSSSGGAAADTQYFGPGTRLTVL.